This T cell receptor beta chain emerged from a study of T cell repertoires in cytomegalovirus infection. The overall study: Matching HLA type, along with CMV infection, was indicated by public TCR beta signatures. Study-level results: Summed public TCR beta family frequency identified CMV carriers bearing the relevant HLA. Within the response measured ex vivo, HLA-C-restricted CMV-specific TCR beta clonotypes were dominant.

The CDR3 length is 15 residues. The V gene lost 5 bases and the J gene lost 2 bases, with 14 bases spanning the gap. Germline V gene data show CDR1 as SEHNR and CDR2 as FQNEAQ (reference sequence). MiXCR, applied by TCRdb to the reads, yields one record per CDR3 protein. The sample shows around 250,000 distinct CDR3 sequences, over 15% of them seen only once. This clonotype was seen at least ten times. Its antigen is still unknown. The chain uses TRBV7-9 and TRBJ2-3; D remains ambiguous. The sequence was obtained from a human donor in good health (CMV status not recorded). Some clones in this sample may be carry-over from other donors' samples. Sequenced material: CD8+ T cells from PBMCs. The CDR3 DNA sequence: TGTGCCAGCAGCCCGGTGGTCGGAGTCACAGATACGCAGTATTTT. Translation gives CASSPVVGVTDTQYF.